One sample yielded the 7 T cell receptor beta chains listed below, sequenced in a study of OX40 agonist ivuxolimab in advanced cancers. TCRdb's table, derived via immunoSEQ multiplex PCR, lists solely in-frame clones and lacks some. The sample shows around 110,000 clones, approximately 90% of them seen only once. The source material was CD4+ or CD8+ T cells sorted from blood, sampled in a trial of the OX40 agonist ivuxolimab. The source is an adult with an advanced solid tumor such as melanoma, head and neck, liver or kidney cancer.

The genes are TRBV19 and TRBJ2-1; D is possibly TRBD2 (6 bases). V shed 5 bases and J shed 5 bases, with 7 bases lying between them. Germline V gives CDR1 LNHDA, CDR2 SQIVND (reference sequence). The CDR3 consists of 12 residues. CDR3 protein: CASSPGDNEQFF. The DNA for the CDR3 is TGTGCCAGTAGTCCGGGGGACAATGAGCAGTTCTTC.

The chain links TRBV30 to TRBJ1-6; D unclear. Germline assignment: CDR1 GTSNPN and CDR2 SVGIG (reference sequence). V lost 0 bases and J 6 bases, leaving 9 bases between the germline ends. The CDR3 extends over 14 amino acids. The CDR3 DNA sequence: TGTGCCTGGAGTGTAAGGCAGACTAATTCACCCCTCCACTTT. Protein sequence: CAWSVRQTNSPLHF.

J is TRBJ1-3 and V is TRBV6-7; D remains unclear. TRBV6-7 is an ORF, and what it does is uncertain. This CDR3 spans 17 amino acids. V was pared by 2 bases and J by 7 bases, with 21 bases between. Here the CDR3 DNA reads TGTGCCAGCAGTTACCTCGATACTTGTAGGGATTGGAACACCATATATTTT. It yields the protein CASSYLDTCRDWNTIYF.

The chain uses TRBV7-2 and TRBJ2-7; D gene ambiguous. The CDR3 sequence is 12 residues long. With 3 bases removed from V and 2 bases from J, the gap between germline ends came to 5 bases. Germline CDR1 and CDR2: SGHTA and FQGNSA. The CDR3 is CASSFVTYEQYF. The CDR3 DNA sequence: TGTGCCAGCAGCTTCGTAACCTACGAGCAGTACTTC.

V and J are TRBV7-2 and TRBJ1-5; D is undetermined. The germline CDR1 and CDR2 sequences are SGHTA and FQGNSA. The CDR3 runs to 14 residues. V shed 1 base and J shed 6 bases, with 10 bases lying between them. The CDR3 sequence: CASSLDQTSQPQHF. The DNA for the CDR3 is TGTGCCAGCAGCTTAGACCAGACTAGTCAGCCCCAGCATTTT.

The rearrangement joins TRBV12-5 to TRBJ2-1, with TRBD2 as a possible D gene (5 bases). CDR3 length: 13 residues. Germline-derived CDR1 and CDR2 are LGHNT and FRNRAP. The ends were cut back, 0 bases at V and 7 bases at J, with 7 bases in the middle. In DNA, the CDR3 is TGTGCTAGTGGTTTGGTACCGGGGAATGAGCAGTTCTTC. It yields the protein CASGLVPGNEQFF. The full variable domain, rest sourced from reference TRBV12-5 and TRBJ2-1, is DARVTQTPRHKVTEMGQEVTMRCQPILGHNTVFWYRQTMMQGLELLAYFRNRAPLDDSGMPKDRFSAEMPDATLATLKIQPSEPRDSAVYFCASGLVPGNEQFFGPGTRLTVL.

This clone was recorded once. The gene calls are TRBV7-2 and TRBJ2-4, with no clear D. Germline CDR1 is SGHTA and CDR2 is FQGNSA. CDR3 size: 15 residues. The germline V and J ends were trimmed by 5 bases and 0 bases, with 11 bases remaining between them. The CDR3 nucleotides are TGTGCCAGCAGCCCCACGAGGATAGCCAAAAACATTCAGTACTTC. The encoded protein is CASSPTRIAKNIQYF.